These T cell receptor beta chains were read from a single sample in a study of shared clonotypes between healthy human individuals. The method was immunoSEQ multiplex PCR; TCRdb's version includes in-frame clones alone and lacks a portion of them. Among about 380,000 clones listed, 90% to 97% were seen once. Sequencing was performed on memory CD8+ T cells sorted from blood. The receptors originated from a young man in good health. CDR3s include the opening cysteine and the closing phenylalanine or tryptophan. Fields, in order: D gene, J gene, clone size, V gene, CDR3 DNA, CDR3 protein. The D gene is left open where the match is weak. Clone size is shown for a subset of rows, as once, few, many or a class of expanded clone.

-	TRBJ1-5	-	TRBV28	TGTGCCAGCAGTGGGCCTCTTGGGAGCAATCAGCCCCAGCATTTT	CASSGPLGSNQPQHF
-	TRBJ2-5	once	TRBV14	TGTGCCAGCAGCCAAGATAAGGGGGTTCGGACCCAGTACTTC	CASSQDKGVRTQYF
TRBD1	TRBJ2-7	-	TRBV28	TGTGCCAGCAGGAGGACAGGGGGCTACGAGCAGTACTTC	CASRRTGGYEQYF
-	TRBJ2-7	-	TRBV7-8	TGTGCCAGCAGCTTAGAGGGGAGCGCGCAGTACTTC	CASSLEGSAQYF
-	TRBJ1-1	-	TRBV7-9	TGTGCCAGCAGCTTAGTAAGGGGGGTGGACAGGAACACTGAAGCTTTCTTT	CASSLVRGVDRNTEAFF
TRBD1	TRBJ2-7	-	TRBV19	TGTGCCAGTAGGAACCGGGACAGTAGCTCCTACGAGCAGTACTTC	CASRNRDSSSYEQYF
-	TRBJ2-7	-	TRBV5-1	TGCGCCAGCAGCTTCGTCCAGCAGGGCATATCCGAGCAGTACTTC	CASSFVQQGISEQYF
-	TRBJ2-5	-	TRBV7-3	TGTGCCAGCAGCTTAACGCCGTACCAAGAGACCCAGTACTTC	CASSLTPYQETQYF
-	TRBJ2-1	-	TRBV6-1	TGTGCCAGCAGTGAAGATTCGGGAACGCTTTACAATGAGCAGTTCTTC	CASSEDSGTLYNEQFF
-	TRBJ1-3	-	TRBV30	TGTGCCTGGAGTGTACCCAGGGATGGAAACACCATATATTTT	CAWSVPRDGNTIYF
-	TRBJ2-7	-	TRBV28	TGTGCCAGCAGTTTATGGGGGCGGACAACCTACGAGCAGTACTTC	CASSLWGRTTYEQYF
TRBD2	TRBJ2-5	-	TRBV19	TGTGCCAGTAGTCCTCAAAGCGGGAGGGCCGACCAAGAGACCCAGTACTTC	CASSPQSGRADQETQYF
-	TRBJ2-5	-	TRBV11-1	TGTGCCAGCAGCTCCATGGCCGGGACTGCCCAATTGACCCAGTACTTC	CASSSMAGTAQLTQYF
TRBD2	TRBJ2-1	once	TRBV19	TGTGCCAGTAATAAGGTAGCGGGAGCAAGAGGCAATGAGCAGTTCTTC	CASNKVAGARGNEQFF
TRBD1	TRBJ2-3	-	TRBV5-1	TGCGCCAGCAGCTTACCCAGGACAGGGACTGGCACAGATACGCAGTATTTT	CASSLPRTGTGTDTQYF
-	TRBJ1-2	once	TRBV30	TGTGCCTGGAGTGAGAGTAGTGGCCACACCTTC	CAWSESSGHTF
-	TRBJ2-6	-	TRBV5-1	TGCGCCAGCAGCTTGAGAACGGCCAACGTCCTGACTTTC	CASSLRTANVLTF
TRBD2	TRBJ2-1	-	TRBV6-1	TGTGCCAGCAGTGGAAAAGCGGGAGGGCCCCCCAATGAGCAGTTCTTC	CASSGKAGGPPNEQFF
-	TRBJ2-3	-	TRBV7-2	TGTGCCAGCAGCTTATCCCTTACGCAGTATTTT	CASSLSLTQYF
-	TRBJ2-5	-	TRBV7-2	TGTGCCAGCAGCTTAGATCGGATGTCAGGGGGGGAGACCCAGTACTTC	CASSLDRMSGGETQYF
-	TRBJ2-3	once	TRBV10-1	TGCGCCAGCAGTAGCGGCCCCACAGATACGCAGTATTTT	CASSSGPTDTQYF
TRBD1	TRBJ2-1	-	TRBV27	TGTGCCAGCAGTTTCGGCGAAACAGGGGGCCATGAGCAGTTCTTC	CASSFGETGGHEQFF
TRBD2	TRBJ2-2	-	TRBV7-9	TGTGCCAGCAGCCCCAAAGTGAGCGGGAGTACCCGAAACACCGGGGAGCTGTTTTTT	CASSPKVSGSTRNTGELFF
-	TRBJ2-7	-	TRBV5-1	TGCGCCAGCAGCTTGTTCGGATACGAGCAGTACTTC	CASSLFGYEQYF
-	TRBJ1-2	-	TRBV25-1	TGCGCCAGCAGTGGACAGCGCCTCTCCACCTTC	CASSGQRLSTF
TRBD2	TRBJ2-1	-	TRBV30	TGTGCCTGGTTCCCTCAGGGACTAGCGGGAGGCAATGAGCAGTTCTTC	CAWFPQGLAGGNEQFF
-	TRBJ2-1	-	TRBV20-1	TGCAGTGCAACGCTAGGCTTACAGCAGTTCTTC	CSATLGLQQFF
-	TRBJ1-5	-	TRBV2	TGTGCCAGCAGTGGCAGTGGCAATCAGCCCCAGCATTTT	CASSGSGNQPQHF